This T cell receptor beta chain was documented in a study of blood T cells in healthy people across ages. Study-wide results and limits: Any changes in expanded clonotypes were possibly confounded, as donor CMV status remained unknown.

Trimming removed 3 bases from V and 8 bases from J, with 12 bases in between. CDR1 is ENHRY, CDR2 SYGVKD, per germline. This CDR3 contains 13 residues. A second PCR, run for about 7 to 12 cycles, used a sample-barcoded 5' primer plus a J-beta primer mix. Every molecule of cDNA carried a tag from a template-switch adaptor with 12 random nucleotides. TCRdb independently ran MiXCR on the 5' RACE reads; one entry per CDR3 protein. The sample contains around 1.5 million distinct CDR3 sequences, approximately 40% of which appear only once. Points on this clonotype: What it binds is unknown.

Sequencing used blood. This chain links TRBV10-3 with TRBJ2-3, with unresolved D. The origin of this receptor is a young woman in good health. DNA for the CDR3: TGTGCCATCAGTGAACCCAACGTGGCTACGCAGTATTTT. This gives the protein CAISEPNVATQYF.